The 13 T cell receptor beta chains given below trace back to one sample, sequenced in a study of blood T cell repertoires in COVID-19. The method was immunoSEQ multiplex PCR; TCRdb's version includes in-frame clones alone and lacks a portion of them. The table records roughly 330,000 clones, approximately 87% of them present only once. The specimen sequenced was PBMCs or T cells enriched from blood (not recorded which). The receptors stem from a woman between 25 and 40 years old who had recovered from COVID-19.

In DNA form, the CDR3 reads TGCGCCAGCAGCCAACCAGTCCGTTCTGCCTTTGGCTACACCTTC. It yields the protein CASSQPVRSAFGYTF. The chain links TRBV4-1 to TRBJ1-2, with D hard to call. The CDR3 is 15 amino acids. Between the trimmed V and J ends, which lost 2 bases and 7 bases, there was a span of 17 bases. CDR1 is MGHRA and CDR2 is YSYEKL in the germline V gene.

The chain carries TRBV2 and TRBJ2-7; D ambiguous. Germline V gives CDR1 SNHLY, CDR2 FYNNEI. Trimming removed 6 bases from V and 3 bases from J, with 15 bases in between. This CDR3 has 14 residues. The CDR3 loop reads CASSAPPGDYEQYF. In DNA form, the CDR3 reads TGTGCCAGCAGCGCTCCGCCAGGCGACTACGAGCAGTACTTC.

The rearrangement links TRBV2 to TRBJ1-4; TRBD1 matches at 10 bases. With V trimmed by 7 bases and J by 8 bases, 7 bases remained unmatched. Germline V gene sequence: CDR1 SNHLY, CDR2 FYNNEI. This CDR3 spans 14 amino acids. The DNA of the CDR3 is TGTGCCAGCAACAGACAGGGGGCGGGAGAAAAACTGTTTTTT. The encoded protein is CASNRQGAGEKLFF.

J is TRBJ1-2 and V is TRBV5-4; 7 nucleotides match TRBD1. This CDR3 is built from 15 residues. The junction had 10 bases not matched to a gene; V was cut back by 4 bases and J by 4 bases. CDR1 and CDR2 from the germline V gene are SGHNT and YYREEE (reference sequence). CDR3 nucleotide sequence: TGTGCCAGCAGCCTCGTGGACAGGTCCCGCTATGGCTACACCTTC. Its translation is CASSLVDRSRYGYTF.

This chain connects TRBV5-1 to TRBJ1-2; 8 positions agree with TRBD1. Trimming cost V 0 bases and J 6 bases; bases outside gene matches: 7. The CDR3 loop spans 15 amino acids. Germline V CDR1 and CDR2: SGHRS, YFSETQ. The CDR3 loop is CASSLDPGTGDGYTF. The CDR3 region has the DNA TGCGCCAGCAGCTTGGACCCGGGGACAGGAGATGGCTACACCTTC.

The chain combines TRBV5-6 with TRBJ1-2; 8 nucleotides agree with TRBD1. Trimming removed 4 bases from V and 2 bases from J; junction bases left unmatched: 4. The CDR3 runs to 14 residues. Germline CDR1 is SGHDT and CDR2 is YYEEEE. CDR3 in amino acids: CASSRGQGNYGYTF. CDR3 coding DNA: TGTGCCAGCAGCCGAGGACAGGGAAACTATGGCTACACCTTC.

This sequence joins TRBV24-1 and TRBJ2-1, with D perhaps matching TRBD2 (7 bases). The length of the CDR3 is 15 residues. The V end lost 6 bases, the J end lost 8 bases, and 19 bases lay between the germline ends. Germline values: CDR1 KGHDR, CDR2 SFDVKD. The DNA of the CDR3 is TGTGCCACCAGTAGGTCGGGGGGCGCCGTGGATGAGCAGTTCTTC. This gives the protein CATSRSGGAVDEQFF.

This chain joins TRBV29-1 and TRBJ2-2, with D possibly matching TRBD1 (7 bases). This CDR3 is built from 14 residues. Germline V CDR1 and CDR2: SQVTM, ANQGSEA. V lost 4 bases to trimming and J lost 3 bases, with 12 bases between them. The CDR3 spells CSVVRDRDTGELFF. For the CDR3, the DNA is TGCAGCGTTGTGCGGGACAGAGACACCGGGGAGCTGTTTTTT.

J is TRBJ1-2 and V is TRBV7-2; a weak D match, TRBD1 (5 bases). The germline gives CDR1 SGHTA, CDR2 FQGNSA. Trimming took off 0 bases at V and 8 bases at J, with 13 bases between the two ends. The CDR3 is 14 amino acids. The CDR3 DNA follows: TGTGCCAGCAGCTTAGCTCAGGGTCCGACGGGCTACACCTTC. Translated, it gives CASSLAQGPTGYTF.

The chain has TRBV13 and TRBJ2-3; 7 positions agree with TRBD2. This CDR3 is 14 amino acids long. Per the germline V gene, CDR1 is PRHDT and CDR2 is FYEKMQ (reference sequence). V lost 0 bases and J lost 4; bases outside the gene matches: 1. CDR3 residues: CASSLGLAPDTQYF. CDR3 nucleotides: TGTGCCAGCAGCTTAGGACTAGCGCCAGATACGCAGTATTTT. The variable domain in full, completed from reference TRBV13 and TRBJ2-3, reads AAGVIQSPRHLIKEKRETATLKCYPIPRHDTVYWYQQGPGQDPQFLISFYEKMQSDKGSIPDRFSAQQFSDYHSELNMSSLELGDSALYFCASSLGLAPDTQYFGPGTRLTVL.

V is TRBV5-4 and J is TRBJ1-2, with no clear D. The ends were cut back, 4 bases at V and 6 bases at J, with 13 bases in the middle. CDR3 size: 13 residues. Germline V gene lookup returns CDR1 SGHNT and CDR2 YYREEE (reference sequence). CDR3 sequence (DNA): TGTGCCAGCAGCAACCAAGTAGCCGATGGCTACACCTTC. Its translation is CASSNQVADGYTF.

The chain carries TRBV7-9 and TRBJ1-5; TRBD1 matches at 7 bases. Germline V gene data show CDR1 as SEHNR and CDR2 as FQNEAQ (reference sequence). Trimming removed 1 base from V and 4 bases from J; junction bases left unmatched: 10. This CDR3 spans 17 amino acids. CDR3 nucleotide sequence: TGTGCCAGCAGCTTAGGGGACAGAGCCTTTTTAAATCAGCCCCAGCATTTT. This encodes CASSLGDRAFLNQPQHF.

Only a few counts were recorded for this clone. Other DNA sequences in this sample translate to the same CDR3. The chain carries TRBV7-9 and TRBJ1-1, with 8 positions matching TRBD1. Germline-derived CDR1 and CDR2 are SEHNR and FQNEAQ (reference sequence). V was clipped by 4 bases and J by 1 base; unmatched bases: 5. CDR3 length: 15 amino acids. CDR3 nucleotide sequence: TGTGCCAGCAGCTCGCGGACAGGGAGGAACACTGAAGCTTTCTTT. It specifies CASSSRTGRNTEAFF.